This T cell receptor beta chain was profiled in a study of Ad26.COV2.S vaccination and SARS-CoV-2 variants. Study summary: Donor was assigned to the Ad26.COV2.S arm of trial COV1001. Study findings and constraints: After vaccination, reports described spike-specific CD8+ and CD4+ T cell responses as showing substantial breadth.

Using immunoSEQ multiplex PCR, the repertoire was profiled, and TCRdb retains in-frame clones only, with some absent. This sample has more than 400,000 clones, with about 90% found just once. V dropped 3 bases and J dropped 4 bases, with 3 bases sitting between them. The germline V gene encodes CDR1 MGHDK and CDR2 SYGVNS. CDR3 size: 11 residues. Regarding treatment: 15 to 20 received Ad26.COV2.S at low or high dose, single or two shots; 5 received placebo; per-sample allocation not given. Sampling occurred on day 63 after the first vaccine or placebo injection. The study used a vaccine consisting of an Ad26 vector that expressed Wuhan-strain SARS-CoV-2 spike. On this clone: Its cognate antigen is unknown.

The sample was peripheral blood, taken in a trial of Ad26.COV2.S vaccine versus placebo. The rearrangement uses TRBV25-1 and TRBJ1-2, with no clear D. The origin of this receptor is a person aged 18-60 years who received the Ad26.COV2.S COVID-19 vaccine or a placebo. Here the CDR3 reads CASSDIYGYTF. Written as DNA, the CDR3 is TGTGCCAGCAGTGACATCTATGGCTACACCTTC.